This TCR beta chain was found in a study of shared clonotypes between healthy human individuals. Sequenced by immunoSEQ multiplex PCR; TCRdb stores in-frame clones only, minus some. The sample includes approximately 2,000,000 clones, about nine tenths seen only once; the top ten take 0.37%. The germline V gene encodes CDR1 SGHTA and CDR2 FQGNSA. This CDR3 region has 17 residues. V was clipped by 5 bases and J by 1 base; unmatched bases: 7. This TCR derives from a man between 18 and 35 years old in good health. Some clones in this sample may be carry-over from other donors' samples. The material sequenced was naive CD4+ T cells from PBMCs. Subset meaning: CD45RA+ positively selected. The J gene is TRBJ2-3, the V gene TRBV7-2; 12 nucleotides match TRBD1. As DNA, the CDR3 is TGTGCCAGCAGCCAACGAGGGGACAGGGGGCGCACAGATACGCAGTATTTT. Its protein is CASSQRGDRGRTDTQYF. The complete variable domain, with remaining parts taken from reference TRBV7-2 and TRBJ2-3, reads GAGVSQSPSNKVTEKGKDVELRCDPISGHTALYWYRQSLGQGLEFLIYFQGNSAPDKSGLPSDRFSAERTGGSVSTLTIQRTQQEDSAVYLCASSQRGDRGRTDTQYFGPGTRLTVL.